The 21 T cell receptor beta chains presented below share a single source sample, sequenced in a study of cytomegalovirus exposure and HLA in healthy donors (dated 2017 in TCRdb). The library came from the immunoSEQ multiplex PCR assay. For the multiplex PCR, a mixture combining 60 forward primers for TCR Vbeta segments and 13 reverse primers for TCR Jbeta segments was used. The clones in this table, taken by TCRdb from immuneACCESS, are in-frame only. Not every clone is retained; where verified, under half of the shortfall comes from an unresolved V gene, and the cause of the rest is unknown. For this sample the table gives fewer than 150,000 clones, of which roughly four fifths were detected only once. The top ten clonotypes cover around 4.3% of the sample. The sequenced material came from PBMCs. The source of these receptors is a man in his forties in good health and CMV-seropositive.

This rearrangement joins TRBV12-5 to TRBJ2-5; no definite D call. V gave up 4 bases and J gave up 3 bases, with 12 bases separating them. Germline lookup yields CDR1 LGHNT and CDR2 FRNRAP. This CDR3 is 14 amino acids long. The CDR3 sequence is CASGSGVVEETQYF. In DNA form, the CDR3 reads TGTGCTAGTGGTTCCGGTGTGGTAGAAGAGACCCAGTACTTC. Full variable domain (rest looked up from reference TRBV12-5 and TRBJ2-5): DARVTQTPRHKVTEMGQEVTMRCQPILGHNTVFWYRQTMMQGLELLAYFRNRAPLDDSGMPKDRFSAEMPDATLATLKIQPSEPRDSAVYFCASGSGVVEETQYFGPGTRLLVL.

CDR3 protein: CASSIGTRTEESNQPQHF. CDR3 bases: TGTGCCAGTAGTATAGGGACTCGGACAGAAGAGAGCAATCAGCCCCAGCATTTT. V and J are TRBV19 and TRBJ1-5; the D gene is possibly TRBD1 (6 bases). Germline V gene data show CDR1 as LNHDA and CDR2 as SQIVND (reference sequence). The length of the CDR3 is 18 residues. Trimming shortened V by 1 base and J by 1 base, and 17 bases separated the two germline ends.

The sample holds one count of this clone. The CDR3 coding sequence is TGTGCCTGGACCCCAGGGGGACAGGGTAGCGGAAACACCATATATTTT. As protein: CAWTPGGQGSGNTIYF. The V call is TRBV30, the J call TRBJ1-3; 9 bases map to TRBD1. Trimming cost V 4 bases and J 4 bases; bases outside gene matches: 11. Germline V lookup: CDR1 GTSNPN, CDR2 SVGIG (reference sequence). The CDR3 sequence is 16 residues long.

This clone came up once. The chain recombines TRBV27 with TRBJ1-2, with TRBD1 identical over 7 bases. Germline CDR1 MNHEY, CDR2 SMNVEV (reference sequence). J lost 9 bases, V lost 2 bases, and 6 bases had no gene match. CDR3 length equals 13 residues. The CDR3 nucleotides are TGTGCCAGCAGTTTACAGGGACAGACGAGCTACACCTTC. Translation: CASSLQGQTSYTF.

This clone was counted a few times. V and J are TRBV11-3 and TRBJ1-2, with D unresolved. Trimming took off 1 base at V and 6 bases at J, with 9 bases between the two ends. CDR3 length equals 13 residues. From germline, CDR1 is SGHNT and CDR2 YENEEA. The chain's CDR3 is CASSLVFQNGYTF. CDR3 DNA sequence: TGTGCCAGCAGCTTAGTCTTTCAGAATGGCTACACCTTC. The full variable domain, in which reference TRBV11-3 and TRBJ1-2 provide the parts outside the CDR3, is EAGVVQSPRYKIIEKKQPVAFWCNPISGHNTLYWYLQNLGQGPELLIRYENEEAVDDSQLPKDRFSAERLKGVDSTLKIQPAELGDSAVYLCASSLVFQNGYTFGSGTRLTVV.

The rearrangement uses TRBV30 and TRBJ2-1, with 11 nucleotides matching TRBD1. Trimming took 5 bases from V and 6 from J; bases not matched to a gene: 6. The length of the CDR3 is 14 residues. Looked up from germline, CDR1 is GTSNPN and CDR2 is SVGIG (reference sequence). The CDR3 loop reads CAWGTGTGGNEQFF. The CDR3 nucleotides are TGTGCCTGGGGTACCGGGACAGGGGGCAATGAGCAGTTCTTC.

The V gene is TRBV7-9, the J gene TRBJ1-2, with D possibly matching TRBD1 (5 bases). V was clipped by 6 bases and J by 6 bases, with 11 bases between them. CDR1 is SEHNR and CDR2 is FQNEAQ in the germline V gene (reference sequence). The CDR3 totals 12 residues. Here the CDR3 DNA reads TGTGCCAGCAGTACGGGACTCGATGGCTACACCTTC. Its translation is CASSTGLDGYTF.

The rearrangement uses TRBV4-3 and TRBJ2-1, with 14 bases matching TRBD2. V gave up 1 base and J gave up 4 bases; unmatched junction bases: 0. Germline CDR1 LGHNA, CDR2 YSLEER. There are 16 residues in the CDR3. The CDR3 loop is CASSQGTSGGYNEQFF. Here the CDR3 DNA reads TGCGCCAGCAGCCAAGGGACTAGCGGGGGGTACAATGAGCAGTTCTTC.

The chain uses TRBV7-9 and TRBJ2-1, with a possible D match to TRBD2 (7 bases). This CDR3 has 16 residues. The germline V gene has CDR1 SEHNR and CDR2 FQNEAQ (reference sequence). With 5 bases removed from V and 4 bases from J, the gap between germline ends came to 18 bases. CDR3: CASSPAGASPYNEQFF. The CDR3 coding sequence is TGTGCCAGCAGCCCCGCGGGGGCCTCCCCGTACAATGAGCAGTTCTTC.

This chain links TRBV7-2 with TRBJ1-2; the match to TRBD1 covers 8 bases. The CDR3 sequence is 14 residues long. CDR1 is SGHTA and CDR2 is FQGNSA in the germline V gene. Trimming at V came to 5 bases and at J to 6 bases, leaving 8 bases not matched to a gene. The CDR3 loop is CASSKDRDRHGYTF. DNA for the CDR3: TGTGCCAGCAGCAAGGACAGGGATCGTCATGGCTACACCTTC.

By share of the sample, this clone is medium-sized. The chain uses TRBV25-1 and TRBJ1-4; D may be TRBD1 (5 bases). Germline assignment: CDR1 MGHDK and CDR2 SYGVNS. The CDR3 runs 17 residues. Trimming left V 0 bases short and J 3 bases short, with 14 bases between. The CDR3 DNA is TGTGCCAGCAGTGAATATCCTAGGGGCTCTTCTAATGAAAAACTGTTTTTT. It translates to CASSEYPRGSSNEKLFF.

V usage is TRBV6-5 and J usage is TRBJ1-4; 7 nucleotides align to TRBD1. The CDR3 has 14 residues. Germline V gene sequence: CDR1 MNHEY, CDR2 SVGAGI. J gave up 0 bases and V 7 bases, and 2 bases lay outside the gene matches. The CDR3 protein is CASTTGATNEKLFF. The CDR3, as DNA: TGTGCCAGCACCACAGGGGCAACTAATGAAAAACTGTTTTTT.

This chain links TRBV9 with TRBJ1-3, with 9 bases identical to TRBD1. There are 15 residues in the CDR3. Unmatched junction bases numbered 8, after V lost 4 bases and J lost 6 bases. Germline V lookup: CDR1 SGDLS, CDR2 YYNGEE. The CDR3 DNA is TGTGCCAGCAGCCCTCCCGGGACAGGGATAAACACCATATATTTT. Translation gives CASSPPGTGINTIYF. The full variable domain, rest sourced from reference TRBV9 and TRBJ1-3, is DSGVTQTPKHLITATGQRVTLRCSPRSGDLSVYWYQQSLDQGLQFLIQYYNGEERAKGNILERFSAQQFPDLHSELNLSSLELGDSALYFCASSPPGTGINTIYFGEGSWLTVV.

In its sample, this clone was seen once. Its ends do not fully match the called genes, so a read error is possible. The rearrangement links TRBV6-1 to TRBJ2-3, with a weak D call TRBD2 (5 bases). This CDR3 is 15 amino acids long. Germline CDR1 is MNHNS and CDR2 is SASEGT. The chain's CDR3 is CASSEARARTDKQYF. The CDR3 coding sequence is TGTGCCAGCAGTGAAGCGAGGGCGCGCACAGATAAGCAGTATTTT.

The gene calls are TRBV5-1 and TRBJ2-3; 9 nucleotides match TRBD1. The CDR3 sequence is 13 residues long. Germline values: CDR1 SGHRS, CDR2 YFSETQ. V lost 9 bases, J lost 3 bases, and 5 bases stayed unmatched. The CDR3, as DNA: TGCGCCACTCGGGACAGGGAAACAGATACGCAGTATTTT. Translation gives CATRDRETDTQYF.

The gene calls are TRBV7-3 and TRBJ2-3, with D possibly being TRBD2 (6 bases). Germline lookup yields CDR1 SGHTA and CDR2 FQGTGA. V was shortened by 4 bases and J by 1 base, with 15 bases between the two germline ends. The CDR3 runs 16 residues. CDR3 DNA: TGTGCCAGCAGCTATCTGCCGGGAGAGGGCACAGATACGCAGTATTTT. Its translation is CASSYLPGEGTDTQYF.

This clone showed up just once. V usage is TRBV7-8 and J usage is TRBJ1-2; no clear D. V was pared by 1 base and J by 3 bases, with 9 bases between. The CDR3 totals 14 residues. Germline V gives CDR1 SGHVS, CDR2 FQNEAQ. The CDR3 sequence is CASSLVGGYYGYTF. The CDR3, as DNA: TGTGCCAGCAGCTTAGTTGGCGGATACTATGGCTACACCTTC.

The CDR3 region has the DNA TGTGCCAGCAGCTCCGAGGTGGGTCGCACTGAAGCTTTCTTT. Protein product: CASSSEVGRTEAFF. The chain uses TRBV7-2 and TRBJ1-1; D is uncertain. This CDR3 contains 14 residues. Germline V gene lookup returns CDR1 SGHTA and CDR2 FQGNSA. The V gene lost 4 bases and the J gene lost 4 bases, with 13 bases spanning the gap.

The rearrangement uses TRBV4-3 and TRBJ2-1; a weak D match, TRBD2 (6 bases). From germline, CDR1 is LGHNA and CDR2 YSLEER. This CDR3 spans 16 amino acids. V was shortened by 1 base and J by 10 bases, with 20 bases between the two germline ends. In nucleotides, the CDR3 is TGCGCCAGCAGCCAAGTGGGAGAGCGGGCCCGTAGGGAGCAGTTCTTC. This translates into CASSQVGERARREQFF.

The genes are TRBV5-1 and TRBJ2-5; maybe TRBD2 (6 bases). Trimming stripped 4 bases from V and 4 bases from J, with 11 bases between. The CDR3 loop spans 13 amino acids. The germline gives CDR1 SGHRS, CDR2 YFSETQ. CDR3 loop: CASSPGVGETQYF. Written as DNA, the CDR3 is TGCGCCAGCAGCCCGGGGGTAGGAGAGACCCAGTACTTC.

The rearrangement uses TRBV10-3 and TRBJ2-4; D call uncertain. The V end was cut by 0 bases, the J end by 11 bases, with 17 bases between. The V gene's germline CDR1 is ENHRY and CDR2 SYGVKD. The CDR3 spans 15 residues. CDR3 in DNA: TGTGCCATCAGTGAGTCGACTGCCCCGGTGTCTCTTCAGTACTTC. Encoded protein: CAISESTAPVSLQYF.